The 4 T cell receptor beta chains given below trace back to one sample, sequenced in a study of T cell clones after liver transplantation. Method: immunoSEQ multiplex PCR; TCRdb's copy keeps in-frame clones and lacks some. The repertoire holds some 80,000 clones, 84% seen once, with around 2.2% in the top ten. The source material was CD4+ T cells from blood, sampled around 50 months after liver transplant. The receptors here all came from a human patient who received a liver transplant. Among the T cells, some may be from the graft donor.

This rearrangement joins TRBV10-3 to TRBJ1-2, with D perhaps TRBD1 (6 bases). The V gene lost 1 base and the J gene lost 3 bases, with 9 bases spanning the gap. CDR1 is ENHRY, CDR2 SYGVKD, per germline. CDR3 length equals 14 residues. The CDR3 loop is CAISEYRTDYGYTF. For the CDR3, the DNA is TGTGCCATCAGTGAGTACAGGACAGACTATGGCTACACCTTC.

CDR3 sequence: CASSLGTGYGYTF. As DNA, the CDR3 is TGTGCCAGCAGCTTGGGGACAGGGTATGGCTACACCTTC. The V and J genes are TRBV5-6 and TRBJ1-2; TRBD1 matches at 8 bases. The length of the CDR3 is 13 residues. J gave up 5 bases and V 0 bases, and 0 bases lay outside the gene matches. The germline V gene encodes CDR1 SGHDT and CDR2 YYEEEE.

About this clone itself: Other nucleotide sequences in the sample specify the same CDR3. This chain uses TRBV5-1 with TRBJ1-4; D possibly corresponds to TRBD1 (5 bases). The CDR3 has 15 amino acids. Germline lookup yields CDR1 SGHRS and CDR2 YFSETQ. Trimming took off 1 base at V and 0 bases at J, with 7 bases between the two ends. The CDR3 sequence: CASSLWGSTNEKLFF. The CDR3 DNA sequence: TGCGCCAGCAGCTTGTGGGGCTCAACTAATGAAAAACTGTTTTTT.

The CDR3 loop is CASSWGDSPLHF. The CDR3 region has the DNA TGTGCCAGCAGTTGGGGAGATTCACCCCTCCACTTT. The chain carries TRBV7-9 and TRBJ1-6; unclear D gene. V was trimmed by 6 bases and J by 8 bases, leaving 8 bases between them. The CDR3 has 12 amino acids. Germline assignment: CDR1 SEHNR and CDR2 FQNEAQ (reference sequence).